The clone carrying this TCR beta chain was seen at least ten times. The target antigen is unknown. The data were taken from a study of T cells in Graves' hyperthyroidism and ophthalmopathy. General study results and limits: Ophthalmopathy was told apart from stable hyperthyroidism by a 13 V-J model.

What was amplified from RNA transcripts were TCR beta CDR3 regions. HTBI primers drove first-round RT-PCR of the TCR CDR3. TCRdb analysed the multiplex PCR reads with MiXCR anew, one entry per CDR3 protein. The sample holds more than 500,000 distinct CDR3 sequences, 14% seen once. Researchers barred patients who had uncontrolled infection, other autoimmune disease, pregnancy or lactation. The V gene's germline CDR1 is LGHNT and CDR2 FRNRAP. With V trimmed by 6 bases and J by 2 bases, 9 bases remained unmatched. This CDR3 region has 16 residues. This TCR came from a woman in her thirties or forties with Graves' hyperthyroidism. The J gene is TRBJ2-1, the V gene TRBV12-5, with 8 positions matching TRBD2. Sequencing was performed on blood. CDR3 sequence: CASGPEISGTYNEQFF. The CDR3 DNA reads TGTGCTAGTGGACCAGAAATTAGCGGGACCTACAATGAGCAGTTCTTC.